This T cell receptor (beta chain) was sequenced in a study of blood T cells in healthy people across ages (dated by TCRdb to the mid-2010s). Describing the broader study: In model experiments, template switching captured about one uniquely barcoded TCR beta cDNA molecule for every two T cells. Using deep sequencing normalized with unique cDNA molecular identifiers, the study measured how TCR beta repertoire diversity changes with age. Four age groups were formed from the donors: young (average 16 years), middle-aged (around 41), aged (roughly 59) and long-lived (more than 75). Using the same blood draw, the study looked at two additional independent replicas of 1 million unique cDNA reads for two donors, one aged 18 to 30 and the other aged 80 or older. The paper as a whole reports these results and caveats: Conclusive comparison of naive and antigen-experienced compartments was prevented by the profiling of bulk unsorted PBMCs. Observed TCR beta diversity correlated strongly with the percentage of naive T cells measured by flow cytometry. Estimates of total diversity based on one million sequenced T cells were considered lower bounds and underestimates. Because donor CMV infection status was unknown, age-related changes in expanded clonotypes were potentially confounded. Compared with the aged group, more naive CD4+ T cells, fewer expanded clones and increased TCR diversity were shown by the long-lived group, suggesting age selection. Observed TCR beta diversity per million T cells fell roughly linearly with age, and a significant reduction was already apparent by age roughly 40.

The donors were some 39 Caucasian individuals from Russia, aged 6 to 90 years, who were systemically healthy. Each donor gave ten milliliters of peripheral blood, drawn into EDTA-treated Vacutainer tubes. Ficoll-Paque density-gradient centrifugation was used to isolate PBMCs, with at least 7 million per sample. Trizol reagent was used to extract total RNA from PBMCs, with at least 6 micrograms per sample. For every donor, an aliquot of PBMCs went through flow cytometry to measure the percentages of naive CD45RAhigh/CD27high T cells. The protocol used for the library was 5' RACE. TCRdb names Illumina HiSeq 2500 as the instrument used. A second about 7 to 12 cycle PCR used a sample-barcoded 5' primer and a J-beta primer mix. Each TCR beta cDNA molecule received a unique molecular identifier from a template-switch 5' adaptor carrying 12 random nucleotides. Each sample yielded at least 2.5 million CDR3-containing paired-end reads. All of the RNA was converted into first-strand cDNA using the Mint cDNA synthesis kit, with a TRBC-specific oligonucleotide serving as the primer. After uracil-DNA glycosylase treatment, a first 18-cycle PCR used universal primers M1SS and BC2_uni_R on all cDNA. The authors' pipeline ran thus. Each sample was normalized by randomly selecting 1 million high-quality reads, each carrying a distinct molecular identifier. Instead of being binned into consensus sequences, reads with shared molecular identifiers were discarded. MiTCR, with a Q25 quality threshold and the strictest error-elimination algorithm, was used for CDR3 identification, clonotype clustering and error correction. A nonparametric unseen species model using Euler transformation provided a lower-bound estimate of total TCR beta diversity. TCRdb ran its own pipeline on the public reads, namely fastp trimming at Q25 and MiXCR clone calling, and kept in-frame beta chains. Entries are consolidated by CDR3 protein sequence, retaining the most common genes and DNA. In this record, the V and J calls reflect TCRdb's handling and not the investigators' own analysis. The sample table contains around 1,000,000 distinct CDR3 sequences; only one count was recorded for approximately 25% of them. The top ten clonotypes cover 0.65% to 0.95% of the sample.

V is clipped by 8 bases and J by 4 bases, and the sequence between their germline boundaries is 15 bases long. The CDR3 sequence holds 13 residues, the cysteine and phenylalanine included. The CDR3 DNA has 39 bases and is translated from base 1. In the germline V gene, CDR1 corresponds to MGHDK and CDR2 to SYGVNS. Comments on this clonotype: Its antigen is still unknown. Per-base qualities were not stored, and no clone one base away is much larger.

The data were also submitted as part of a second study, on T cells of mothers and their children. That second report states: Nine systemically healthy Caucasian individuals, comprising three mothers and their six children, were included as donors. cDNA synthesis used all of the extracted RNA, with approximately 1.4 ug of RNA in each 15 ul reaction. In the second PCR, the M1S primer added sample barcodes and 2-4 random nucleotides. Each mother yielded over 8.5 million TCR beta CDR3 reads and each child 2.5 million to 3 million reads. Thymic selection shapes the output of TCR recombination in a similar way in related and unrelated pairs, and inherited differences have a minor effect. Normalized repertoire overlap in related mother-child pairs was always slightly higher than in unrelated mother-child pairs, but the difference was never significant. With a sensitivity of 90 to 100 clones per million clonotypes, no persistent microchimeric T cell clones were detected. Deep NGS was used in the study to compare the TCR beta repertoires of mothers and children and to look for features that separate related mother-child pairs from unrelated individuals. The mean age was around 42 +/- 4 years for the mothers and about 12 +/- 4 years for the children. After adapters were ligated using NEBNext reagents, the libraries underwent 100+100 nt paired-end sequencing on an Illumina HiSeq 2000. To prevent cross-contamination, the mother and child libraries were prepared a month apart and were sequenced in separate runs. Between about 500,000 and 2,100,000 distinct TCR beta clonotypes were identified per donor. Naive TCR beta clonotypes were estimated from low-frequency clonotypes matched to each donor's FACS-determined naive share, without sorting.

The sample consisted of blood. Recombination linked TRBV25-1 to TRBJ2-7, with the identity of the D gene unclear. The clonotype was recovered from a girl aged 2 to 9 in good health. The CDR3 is CASLEIDGYEQYF. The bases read TGTGCCAGCCTGGAGATAGACGGGTACGAGCAGTACTTC.